A selection of T cell receptor beta chains follows, all from one sample in a study of blood T cell repertoires in COVID-19. The repertoire was sequenced with immunoSEQ multiplex PCR; TCRdb's copy has only in-frame clones and lacks some. The table includes some 98,000 clones, approximately 79% detected once. Specimen: peripheral blood. The receptors were sampled from a man between 65 and 85 years old with active or convalescent COVID-19. Both conserved end residues are part of each CDR3. The D gene is left open where the match is weak. The size of a clone is reported for some rows only, either as once, few or many, or as a class for expanded clones.

J | D | V | size | DNA | CDR3
TRBJ2-3 | . | TRBV27 | . | TGTGCCAGCAAACGGCAGGGCGGGGCAAGCACAGATACGCAGTATTTT | CASKRQGGASTDTQYF
TRBJ1-6 | . | TRBV30 | . | TGTGCCTGGAGTACCCGGGGTAATTCACCCCTCCACTTT | CAWSTRGNSPLHF
TRBJ2-7 | TRBD1 | TRBV7-2 | . | TGTGCCAGCACCCCCGGGACAGGGAACTACGAGCAGTACTTC | CASTPGTGNYEQYF
TRBJ2-1 | . | TRBV7-3 | . | TGTGCCAGCAGCCCCCAAGCGGCGAGCTCCTACAATGAGCAGTTCTTC | CASSPQAASSYNEQFF
TRBJ2-2 | TRBD1 | TRBV18 | few | TGTGCCAGCTCTACGGGACAGGGGAATACCGGGGAGCTGTTTTTT | CASSTGQGNTGELFF
TRBJ1-6 | . | TRBV18 | few | TGTGCCAGCTCACCAGGAAAAGGGGTTCTTTCACCCCTCCACTTT | CASSPGKGVLSPLHF
TRBJ1-5 | . | TRBV7-8 | . | TGTGCCAGCAGCTTAGGTCGCCTCCGGGGGCCCCAGCATTTT | CASSLGRLRGPQHF
TRBJ2-1 | TRBD2 | TRBV5-1 | . | TGCGCCAGCAGCTTCTCAGCGGGGGTCCAGAATGAGCAGTTCTTC | CASSFSAGVQNEQFF
TRBJ2-6 | . | TRBV6-2/TRBV6-3 | . | TGTGCCAGCAGTTACGGGGGGTCTGGGGCCAACGTCCTGACTTTC | CASSYGGSGANVLTF
TRBJ2-1 | . | TRBV11-3 | . | TGTGCCAGCAGCTTAGACGGTGAGCAGTTCTTC | CASSLDGEQFF
TRBJ2-5 | . | TRBV19 | . | TGTGCCAGTAGTCGGGGGGCGGGCTGGGAGACCCAGTACTTC | CASSRGAGWETQYF
TRBJ1-2 | TRBD1 | TRBV18 | . | TGTGCCAGCTCACCACAAACCGGGACAGGGATTAACTATGGCTACACCTTC | CASSPQTGTGINYGYTF
TRBJ2-1 | TRBD2 | TRBV3-1/TRBV3-2 | few | TGTGCCACGGGACTAGCGGGGTACATGGGGGATGAGCAGTTCTTC | CATGLAGYMGDEQFF
TRBJ2-7 | . | TRBV11-3 | . | TGTGCCAGCAGCGCCGTCGCAGGGGGGAAGGACGAGCAGTACTTC | CASSAVAGGKDEQYF
TRBJ2-2 | . | TRBV7-9 | . | TGTGCCAGCAGACCGGGACAAACGAACACCGGGGAGCTGTTTTTT | CASRPGQTNTGELFF